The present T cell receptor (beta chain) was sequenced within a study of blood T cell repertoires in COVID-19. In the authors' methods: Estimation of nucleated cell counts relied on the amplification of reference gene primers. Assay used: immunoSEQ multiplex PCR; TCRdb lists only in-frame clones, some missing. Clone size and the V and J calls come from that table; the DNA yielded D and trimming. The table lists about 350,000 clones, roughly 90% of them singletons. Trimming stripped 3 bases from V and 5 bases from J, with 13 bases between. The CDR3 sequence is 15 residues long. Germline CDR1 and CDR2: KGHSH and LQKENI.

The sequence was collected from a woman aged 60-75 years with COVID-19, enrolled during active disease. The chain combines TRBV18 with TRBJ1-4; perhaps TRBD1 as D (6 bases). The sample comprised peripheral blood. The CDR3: CASSPPGVGNEKLFF. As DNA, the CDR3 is TGTGCCAGCTCACCCCCAGGGGTGGGGAATGAAAAACTGTTTTTT. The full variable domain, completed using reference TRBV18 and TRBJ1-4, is NAGVMQNPRHLVRRRGQEARLRCSPMKGHSHVYWYRQLPEEGLKFMVYLQKENIIDESGMPKERFSAEFPKEGPSILRIQQVVRGDSAAYFCASSPPGVGNEKLFFGSGTQLSVL.